This T cell receptor (beta chain) was recorded in a study of CD8 T cells in ankylosing spondylitis (dated by TCRdb to the late 2010s). Some background on the complete study: The study set out to find disease-linked TCR variants by profiling T cell receptor beta repertoires in ankylosing spondylitis patients and healthy donors. Peripheral blood was sampled, and synovial fluid was additionally collected from ankylosing spondylitis patients. The whole study cohort included over a hundred healthy donors and about two dozen ankylosing spondylitis patients.

Broader findings and caveats from the paper: Significant enrichment of the disease-linked clones was reported in matched synovial fluid samples from ankylosing spondylitis patients. Some TCR beta motif variants had previously been reported in synovial fluid and blood of reactive arthritis patients, which suggested common disease-initiation mechanisms. In peripheral blood, the disease-linked clones were found at relatively low frequencies and had a CD8+ phenotype. Blood from ankylosing spondylitis patients appeared to be characterized by a TCR beta motif made up of fewer than ten highly homologous amino acid variants.

CDR1 and CDR2, per the germline V gene, are SGHVS and FNYEAQ. Including cysteine and phenylalanine, the CDR3 has 17 amino acids. Kept here is only the CDR3 DNA, which spans 51 bases and is read in frame from base 1. At the junction V is shortened by 2 bases and J by 2 bases; bases outside the gene matches: 9. The sequencing machine was an Illumina HiSeq 2500. Quantitative 5'-RACE with molecular barcodes was used to prepare TCR beta libraries. The authors' pipeline ran thus. A new computational method, built on a probabilistic model of VDJ rearrangement, was used to identify disease-linked TCR variants. Clones were called with MiXCR by TCRdb after fastp trimmed the public reads at Q25, and only in-frame beta chains were retained. Identical CDR3 protein sequences are pooled into one entry, listed with their most common genes and DNA. It is TCRdb's table, rather than the study itself, that gives the V and J calls and clone size. The sample table shows 400,000 or so distinct CDR3 sequences, and approximately 26% are seen once. 0.89% of the sample goes to the ten largest clones.

This clonotype was counted only a few times. Which antigen it targets is not known. Base qualities are missing; no much larger clone stands one base away. Source material: blood, either unsorted or a sorted T cell fraction (not recorded which). This receptor was taken from a male donor with ankylosing spondylitis. The chain links TRBV7-6 with TRBJ2-1; the central 7 bases match TRBD1. The CDR3: CASSLIRTGSPYNEQFF. The nucleotide sequence reads TGTGCCAGCAGCTTAATTAGGACAGGTTCTCCCTACAATGAGCAGTTCTTC.